The 25 T cell receptor beta chains given below trace back to one sample, sequenced in a study of T cell responses to AZD1222 COVID-19 vaccine. Using immunoSEQ multiplex PCR, the repertoire was profiled, and TCRdb retains in-frame clones only, with some absent. The repertoire consists of 110,000 to 150,000 clones, with approximately 90% occurring once and the leading ten covering roughly 2%. Sequences were derived from peripheral blood, sampled 28 days after the second AZD1222 dose. The receptors here all came from an adult who received the AZD1222 COVID-19 vaccine.

V gene TRBV2 combines with J gene TRBJ2-7; no clear D gene. CDR1 is SNHLY and CDR2 is FYNNEI in the germline V gene. This CDR3 contains 11 residues. The V end was cut by 7 bases, the J end by 1 base, with 5 bases between. The CDR3 DNA follows: TGTGCCAGCAAAGAGTCCTACGAGCAGTACTTC. Amino acids: CASKESYEQYF. Full variable domain (outside the CDR3, taken from reference TRBV2 and TRBJ2-7): EPEVTQTPSHQVTQMGQEVILRCVPISNHLYFYWYRQILGQKVEFLVSFYNNEISEKSEIFDDQFSVERPDGSNFTLKIRSTKLEDSAMYFCASKESYEQYFGPGTRLTVT.

The V and J genes are TRBV15 and TRBJ1-1; the D gene is possibly TRBD1 (5 bases). With 2 bases removed from V and 4 bases from J, the gap between germline ends came to 8 bases. The CDR3 totals 13 residues. Germline values: CDR1 LNHNV, CDR2 YYDKDF (reference sequence). The CDR3 DNA reads as TGTGCCACCAGCAGACCCGGGACCACTGAAGCTTTCTTT. Translated: CATSRPGTTEAFF.

The V call is TRBV25-1, the J call TRBJ2-2; 7 bases line up with TRBD1. V trimming: 1 base; J trimming: 6 bases; junction bases outside the gene matches: 11. This CDR3 region has 17 residues. Germline lookup yields CDR1 MGHDK and CDR2 SYGVNS. CDR3 coding DNA: TGTGCCAGCAGTGAATTAAGGGGGCCTATAGTCGCCGGGGAGCTGTTTTTT. It encodes CASSELRGPIVAGELFF.

This clone was seen only a few times. The gene calls are TRBV6-1 and TRBJ1-3, with D uncertain. CDR1 MNHNS and CDR2 SASEGT come from the germline V gene. The CDR3 spans 16 residues. V was trimmed by 3 bases and J by 11 bases, leaving 23 bases between them. The CDR3 nucleotides read TGTGCCAGCAGTGACGGAGTCTCCTTCTTCGGTCGGGCCATATATTTT. This codes for CASSDGVSFFGRAIYF.

The rearrangement joins TRBV9 to TRBJ1-2, with D maybe TRBD1 (5 bases). This CDR3 spans 15 amino acids. Germline loops: CDR1 SGDLS, CDR2 YYNGEE. V was cut by 0 bases and J by 4 bases, with 13 bases left in between. In DNA, the CDR3 is TGTGCCAGCAGCGTAGATCTGCGGGACTTCTATGGCTACACCTTC. It yields the protein CASSVDLRDFYGYTF.

The chain joins TRBV20-1 to TRBJ1-4; possible D gene TRBD1, 6 bases. The CDR3 is made up of 11 amino acids. V lost 2 bases and J 8 bases, leaving 6 bases between the germline ends. CDR1 and CDR2 (germline): DFQATT, SNEGSKA (reference sequence). In nucleotides, the CDR3 is TGCAGTGCTAGAACAGGGGAAAAACTGTTTTTT. This sequence encodes CSARTGEKLFF.

The J gene is TRBJ1-4, the V gene TRBV5-8; no firm D call. Germline V CDR1 and CDR2: SGHTS, YDEGEE. The CDR3 has 15 amino acids. The V end was cut by 4 bases, the J end by 4 bases, with 14 bases between. The CDR3 region is CASSLGLGLNEKLFF. CDR3 coding DNA: TGTGCCAGCAGCCTCGGGCTCGGGCTTAATGAAAAACTGTTTTTT.

This chain connects TRBV12-3 or TRBV12-4 to TRBJ1-1; D gene uncertain. The CDR3 contains 13 residues. Trimming left V 1 base short and J 8 bases short, with 11 bases between. The CDR3 is CASSLGPGSEAFF. The CDR3 bases are TGTGCCAGCAGTTTAGGGCCAGGATCAGAAGCTTTCTTT.

The V gene is TRBV4-1, the J gene TRBJ1-5; 8 nucleotides line up with TRBD1. The CDR3 covers 15 residues. Germline V lookup: CDR1 MGHRA, CDR2 YSYEKL. After removal of 0 bases from V and 6 bases from J, the junction contained 4 bases not matched to a gene. CDR3 region: CASSQDQGAVQPQHF. In nucleotides, the CDR3 is TGCGCCAGCAGCCAAGATCAGGGGGCGGTTCAGCCCCAGCATTTT.

This clone was picked up a small number of times. The chain carries TRBV6-6 and TRBJ1-1; D might be TRBD1 (6 bases). Per germline, CDR1 MNHNY and CDR2 SVGAGI (reference sequence). V was pared by 6 bases and J by 0 bases, with 8 bases between. This CDR3 is 13 amino acids long. CDR3 in DNA: TGTGCCAGCAGCTGGACAGTGAACACTGAAGCTTTCTTT. Its protein is CASSWTVNTEAFF.

This rearrangement joins TRBV29-1 to TRBJ2-3; 8 bases fit TRBD2. The CDR3 spans 15 residues. Germline lookup yields CDR1 SQVTM and CDR2 ANQGSEA. The V segment lost 6 bases and the J segment 8 bases; nucleotides outside the gene matches: 16. CDR3 in DNA: TGCAGCGTGAAACCCCCGGGACTAGGTGTGGGTACGCAGTATTTT. Translating it yields CSVKPPGLGVGTQYF.

CDR3 amino acids: CASSPDGTSGRAGTQYF. DNA of the CDR3: TGTGCCAGCAGTCCGGATGGGACTAGCGGGAGGGCGGGGACCCAGTACTTC. V is TRBV6-6 and J is TRBJ2-5, with TRBD2 matching over 16 bases. Trimming removed 5 bases from V and 7 bases from J; junction bases left unmatched: 10. The CDR3 extends over 17 amino acids. Germline V gene sequence: CDR1 MNHNY, CDR2 SVGAGI (reference sequence).

V gene TRBV6-1 combines with J gene TRBJ1-2; a possible D gene is TRBD1 (5 bases). CDR1 and CDR2 from the germline V gene are MNHNS and SASEGT. The CDR3 extends over 14 amino acids. V was shortened by 2 bases and J by 8 bases, with 15 bases between the two germline ends. The CDR3 loop reads CASSEINGGDGYTF. In nucleotides, the CDR3 is TGTGCCAGCAGTGAAATCAATGGGGGTGACGGCTACACCTTC.

The chain uses TRBV10-2 and TRBJ2-3, with D possibly TRBD1 on 6 matching bases. V was pared by 6 bases and J by 8 bases, with 21 bases between. Germline V CDR1 and CDR2: WSHSY, SAAADI. The CDR3 is made up of 15 amino acids. The CDR3: CASRVQGTLSGTQYF. DNA for the CDR3: TGCGCCAGCAGGGTACAGGGTACTCTGAGCGGTACGCAGTATTTT.

The CDR3 DNA reads as TGTGCCAGCAGCTTGGACGGCAGAGCTAACTATGGCTACACCTTC. It specifies CASSLDGRANYGYTF. This chain uses TRBV5-6 with TRBJ1-2; D is undetermined. The CDR3 covers 15 residues. Germline loops: CDR1 SGHDT, CDR2 YYEEEE. V was cut by 0 bases and J by 0 bases, with 9 bases left in between. The full variable domain, in which reference TRBV5-6 and TRBJ1-2 provide the parts outside the CDR3, is DAGVTQSPTHLIKTRGQQVTLRCSPKSGHDTVSWYQQALGQGPQFIFQYYEEEERQRGNFPDRFSGHQFPNYSSELNVNALLLGDSALYLCASSLDGRANYGYTFGSGTRLTVV.

This rearrangement joins TRBV11-2 to TRBJ1-3; the D gene is possibly TRBD1 (5 bases). The CDR3 runs 16 residues. Per germline, CDR1 SGHAT and CDR2 FQNNGV. V lost 5 bases, J lost 4 bases, and 18 bases lay in between. CDR3 sequence: CASSPGRGARGNTIYF. DNA of the CDR3: TGTGCCAGCAGCCCCGGGAGGGGCGCGAGGGGAAACACCATATATTTT.

This chain connects TRBV30 to TRBJ2-1; the D is unclear. In germline, CDR1 is GTSNPN, CDR2 SVGIG (reference sequence). V gave up 4 bases and J gave up 8 bases, with 9 bases separating them. This CDR3 has 11 residues. CDR3 sequence: CAWTRIDEQFF. The CDR3, as DNA: TGTGCCTGGACGAGGATAGATGAGCAGTTCTTC.

This chain joins TRBV6-2 or TRBV6-3 and TRBJ2-5, with D unresolved. This CDR3 has 11 amino acids. CDR1 and CDR2 from the germline V gene are MNHEY and SVGEGT. The V end lost 8 bases, the J end lost 7 bases, and 11 bases lay between the germline ends. CDR3 sequence (DNA): TGTGCCAGCGGCCGATGGGGGACCCAGTACTTC. Protein product: CASGRWGTQYF.

The genes are TRBV5-1 and TRBJ1-1; D perhaps matches TRBD1 (6 bases). The CDR3 covers 16 residues. Trimming cost V 0 bases and J 0 bases, with 12 bases left between them. Germline V lookup: CDR1 SGHRS, CDR2 YFSETQ. The CDR3, as DNA: TGCGCCAGCAGCTTGGAGTGGGGGCCAATGAACACTGAAGCTTTCTTT. Protein product: CASSLEWGPMNTEAFF.

The chain has TRBV7-2 and TRBJ1-3; weak D call: TRBD1 (6 bases). With 0 bases removed from V and 3 bases from J, the gap between germline ends came to 12 bases. Germline V gene sequence: CDR1 SGHTA, CDR2 FQGNSA. This CDR3 spans 16 amino acids. The CDR3 is CASSLAGGRFGNTIYF. CDR3 coding DNA: TGTGCCAGCAGCTTAGCGGGGGGGCGGTTTGGAAACACCATATATTTT. Full variable domain (missing parts from reference TRBV7-2 and TRBJ1-3): GAGVSQSPSNKVTEKGKDVELRCDPISGHTALYWYRQSLGQGLEFLIYFQGNSAPDKSGLPSDRFSAERTGGSVSTLTIQRTQQEDSAVYLCASSLAGGRFGNTIYFGEGSWLTVV.

This sequence joins TRBV5-1 and TRBJ1-2; D ambiguous. The V and J ends lost 0 bases and 2 bases respectively, with 8 bases between them. The CDR3 has 14 amino acids. The germline CDR1 and CDR2 sequences are SGHRS and YFSETQ. The CDR3 sequence: CASSLEVLNYGYTF. The CDR3 nucleotides read TGCGCCAGCAGCTTGGAGGTTCTGAACTATGGCTACACCTTC. Using reference TRBV5-1 and TRBJ1-2 for the parts outside the CDR3, the full variable domain is KAGVTQTPRYLIKTRGQQVTLSCSPISGHRSVSWYQQTPGQGLQFLFEYFSETQRNKGNFPGRFSGRQFSNSRSEMNVSTLELGDSALYLCASSLEVLNYGYTFGSGTRLTVV.

This clone was found once. The V and J genes are TRBV11-2 and TRBJ2-5; D possibly corresponds to TRBD2 (5 bases). CDR1 is SGHAT, CDR2 FQNNGV, per germline. The V end was cut by 3 bases, the J end by 3 bases, with 14 bases between. The CDR3 is 15 amino acids. In nucleotides, the CDR3 is TGTGCCAGCAGCTTCCCTGCGGCCGGGGAAGAGACCCAGTACTTC. This codes for CASSFPAAGEETQYF.

The gene calls are TRBV5-8 and TRBJ2-7, with D possibly being TRBD1 or TRBD2 (6 bases each). The CDR3 has 13 amino acids. The germline gives CDR1 SGHTS, CDR2 YDEGEE. Trimming took off 7 bases at V and 2 bases at J, with 13 bases between the two ends. In nucleotides, the CDR3 is TGTGCCAGCCGATGGGGGGCGACCTACGAGCAGTACTTC. Translation gives CASRWGATYEQYF.

The V and J genes are TRBV7-2 and TRBJ1-6; a weak D match, TRBD1 (6 bases). The CDR3 is 19 residues long. Deletions cut 1 base from V and 5 bases from J, with 21 bases between. Germline lookup yields CDR1 SGHTA and CDR2 FQGNSA. The CDR3 sequence is CASSLEYARGSWDNSPLHF. The CDR3 DNA follows: TGTGCCAGCAGCTTAGAATACGCGAGGGGGTCCTGGGATAATTCACCCCTCCACTTT.

The chain joins TRBV18 to TRBJ1-5, with D unclear. The germline gives CDR1 KGHSH, CDR2 LQKENI. Trimming took 2 bases from V and 7 from J, leaving 9 bases between them. This CDR3 comprises 13 residues. In nucleotides, the CDR3 is TGTGCCAGCTCACCAGGGCAATTCCAGCCCCAGCATTTT. Amino acids: CASSPGQFQPQHF. The variable domain in full, completed from reference TRBV18 and TRBJ1-5, reads NAGVMQNPRHLVRRRGQEARLRCSPMKGHSHVYWYRQLPEEGLKFMVYLQKENIIDESGMPKERFSAEFPKEGPSILRIQQVVRGDSAAYFCASSPGQFQPQHFGDGTRLSIL.